The clone carrying this T cell receptor (beta chain) was seen at least ten times. Its antigen is undetermined. The data originate from a study of blood T cells in healthy people across ages. Study conclusions and caveats: Naive T cell percentage showed a strong correlation with TCR beta diversity.

V was cut by 0 bases and J by 1 base, with 12 bases left in between. The germline V gene has CDR1 SGDLS and CDR2 YYNGEE. The CDR3 has 16 amino acids. Primers used in a second PCR of roughly 6 to 12 cycles were a sample-barcoded 5' primer and a J-beta primer mix. TCRdb used MiXCR to reprocess the 5' RACE reads, holding one entry per CDR3 protein. The table records roughly 800,000 distinct CDR3 sequences, roughly 26% of them present only once. This sample also appeared in a second study, on T cells of mothers and their children.

The TCR sequence derives from a boy aged 5-17 years in good health. This sequence joins TRBV9 and TRBJ2-3; possible D gene TRBD1, 5 bases. Sequences were obtained from blood. Here the CDR3 DNA reads TGTGCCAGCAGCGTAGATGCAGCCAGGGGCACAGATACGCAGTATTTT. Amino acids: CASSVDAARGTDTQYF.